This T cell receptor beta chain stems from a study of blood T cell repertoires in COVID-19. Method: immunoSEQ multiplex PCR; TCRdb's copy keeps in-frame clones and lacks some. This table has about 200,000 clones, approximately 84% appearing once. V was clipped by 0 bases and J by 4 bases; unmatched bases: 7. CDR3 length: 16 residues. Germline V CDR1 and CDR2: SGHDT, YYEEEE. The sequence was collected from a man between 40 and 49 years old who had recovered from COVID-19. Sequenced input: PBMCs or T cells enriched from blood (not recorded which). The V and J genes are TRBV5-6 and TRBJ1-3; the match to TRBD1 covers 7 bases. Here the CDR3 reads CASSLADRAPGNTIYF. For the CDR3, the DNA is TGTGCCAGCAGCTTGGCCGACAGGGCCCCAGGAAACACCATATATTTT. The entire variable domain, with the rest obtained from reference TRBV5-6 and TRBJ1-3, is as follows: DAGVTQSPTHLIKTRGQQVTLRCSPKSGHDTVSWYQQALGQGPQFIFQYYEEEERQRGNFPDRFSGHQFPNYSSELNVNALLLGDSALYLCASSLADRAPGNTIYFGEGSWLTVV.